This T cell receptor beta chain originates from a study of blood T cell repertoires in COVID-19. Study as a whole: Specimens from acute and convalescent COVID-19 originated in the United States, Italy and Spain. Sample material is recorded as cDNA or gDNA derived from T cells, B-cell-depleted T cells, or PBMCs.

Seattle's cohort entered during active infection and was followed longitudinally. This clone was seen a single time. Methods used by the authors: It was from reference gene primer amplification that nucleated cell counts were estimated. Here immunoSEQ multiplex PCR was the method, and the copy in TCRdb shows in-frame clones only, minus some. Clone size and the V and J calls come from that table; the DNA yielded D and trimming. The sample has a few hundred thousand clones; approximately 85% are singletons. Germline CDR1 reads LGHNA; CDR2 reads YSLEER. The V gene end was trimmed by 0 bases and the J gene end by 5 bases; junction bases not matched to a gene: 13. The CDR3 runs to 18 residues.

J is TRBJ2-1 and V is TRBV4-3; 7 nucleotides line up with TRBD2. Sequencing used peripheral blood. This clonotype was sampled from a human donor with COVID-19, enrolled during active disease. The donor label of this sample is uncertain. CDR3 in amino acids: CASSQETIEKAGNNEQFF. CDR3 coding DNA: TGCGCCAGCAGCCAAGAAACGATAGAAAAAGCGGGGAACAATGAGCAGTTCTTC.